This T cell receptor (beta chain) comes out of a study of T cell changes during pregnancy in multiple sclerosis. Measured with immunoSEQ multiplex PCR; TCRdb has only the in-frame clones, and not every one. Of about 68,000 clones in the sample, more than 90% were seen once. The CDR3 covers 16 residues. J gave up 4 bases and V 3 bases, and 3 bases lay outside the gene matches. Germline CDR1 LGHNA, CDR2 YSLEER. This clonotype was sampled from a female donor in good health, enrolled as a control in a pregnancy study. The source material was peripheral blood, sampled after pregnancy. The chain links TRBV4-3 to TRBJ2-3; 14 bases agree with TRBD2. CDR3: CASSQGTSGSSDTQYF. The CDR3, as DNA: TGCGCCAGCAGCCAGGGGACTAGCGGGAGTTCAGATACGCAGTATTTT.